These 17 T cell receptor beta chains were all obtained from the same sample, sequenced in a study of graft-versus-host responses after intestinal transplantation. Sequenced by immunoSEQ multiplex PCR; TCRdb stores in-frame clones only, minus some. The table shows tens of thousands of clones, with approximately 93% occurring only once. Antigen specificity for these receptors is unknown. The sample consisted of unstimulated CD4+ T cells sorted from spleen or lymph node cells, taken before transplant. Receptors originate from a human donor who was the organ donor for an intestinal transplant.

This sequence joins TRBV10-3 and TRBJ1-2; D uncertain. There are 15 residues in the CDR3. V gave up 3 bases and J gave up 4 bases, with 15 bases separating them. The germline V gene has CDR1 ENHRY and CDR2 SYGVKD. In nucleotides, the CDR3 is TGTGCCATCAGTGACCCTCGATCAGTGGGCTATGGCTACACCTTC. Protein sequence: CAISDPRSVGYGYTF.

This chain uses TRBV9 with TRBJ2-5; 7 bases are shared with TRBD1. Per the germline V gene, CDR1 is SGDLS and CDR2 is YYNGEE. The CDR3 runs to 15 residues. After removal of 0 bases from V and 1 base from J, the junction contained 3 bases not matched to a gene. The CDR3 loop is CASSVATGAQETQYF. CDR3 nucleotides: TGTGCCAGCAGCGTAGCTACAGGGGCCCAAGAGACCCAGTACTTC.

The V gene is TRBV19, the J gene TRBJ1-1; unclear D gene. The V end lost 7 bases, the J end lost 4 bases, and 13 bases lay between the germline ends. CDR1 is LNHDA and CDR2 is SQIVND in the germline V gene (reference sequence). This CDR3 has 13 amino acids. CDR3 sequence (DNA): TGTGCCAGTATTCTTCTGGGGAGCACTGAAGCTTTCTTT. The encoded protein is CASILLGSTEAFF.

V usage is TRBV7-2 and J usage is TRBJ1-5; no clear D gene. V was shortened by 1 base and J by 0 bases, with 7 bases between the two germline ends. CDR1 is SGHTA and CDR2 is FQGNSA in the germline V gene. CDR3 length: 15 amino acids. The CDR3 protein is CASSLDRFSNQPQHF. The CDR3 nucleotides are TGTGCCAGCAGCTTAGACAGATTTAGCAATCAGCCCCAGCATTTT.

This chain joins TRBV7-9 and TRBJ2-4; D is undetermined. The CDR3 loop spans 13 amino acids. Trimming cost V 4 bases and J 4 bases, with 8 bases left between them. Germline V gene lookup returns CDR1 SEHNR and CDR2 FQNEAQ (reference sequence). DNA for the CDR3: TGTGCCAGCAGCTCCGGACCAAAAAACATTCAGTACTTC. Translation gives CASSSGPKNIQYF.

The rearrangement joins TRBV6-1 to TRBJ1-2; TRBD1 matches at 8 bases. CDR3 size: 15 residues. V dropped 5 bases and J dropped 4; count of bases not matched to a gene: 9. In germline, CDR1 is MNHNS, CDR2 SASEGT. CDR3 nucleotides: TGTGCCAGCAGTCCCCCAGGGGGCGCTAGCTATGGCTACACCTTC. Its translation: CASSPPGGASYGYTF.

The chain links TRBV7-9 to TRBJ2-7, with 8 bases matching TRBD1. The germline CDR1 and CDR2 sequences are SEHNR and FQNEAQ (reference sequence). There are 14 residues in the CDR3. V lost 4 bases to trimming and J lost 2 bases; unmatched junction nucleotides: 4. CDR3: CASSSGTGPYEQYF. CDR3 sequence (DNA): TGTGCCAGCAGCTCCGGGACAGGTCCCTACGAGCAGTACTTC.

This rearrangement joins TRBV4-3 to TRBJ2-2, with a possible D match to TRBD2 (6 bases). V was clipped by 0 bases and J by 5 bases, with 22 bases between them. The germline CDR1 and CDR2 sequences are LGHNA and YSLEER. CDR3 length: 19 amino acids. CDR3 in amino acids: CASSQDRTRTTIGTGELFF. CDR3 coding DNA: TGCGCCAGCAGCCAAGATAGGACAAGGACTACTATCGGGACCGGGGAGCTGTTTTTT.

This sequence joins TRBV27 and TRBJ1-6; 10 nucleotides agree with TRBD1. Germline CDR1 MNHEY, CDR2 SMNVEV (reference sequence). V dropped 11 bases and J dropped 7; count of bases not matched to a gene: 14. The CDR3 is 16 residues long. Written as DNA, the CDR3 is TGTGCCGCACCCCCGCGGGGGACAGGGGAAAATTCACCCCTCCACTTT. Protein: CAAPPRGTGENSPLHF.

The rearrangement joins TRBV11-3 to TRBJ2-3; no firm D call. There are 16 residues in the CDR3. Trimming removed 6 bases from V and 11 bases from J, with 27 bases in between. The germline CDR1 and CDR2 sequences are SGHNT and YENEEA. CDR3 region: CASRTTSRQVVILQYF. In DNA, the CDR3 is TGTGCCAGCAGGACCACCAGTCGCCAGGTAGTAATATTGCAGTATTTT.

The chain is built from TRBV7-9 and TRBJ2-1, with unresolved D. V lost 3 bases to trimming and J lost 0 bases, with 15 bases between them. From germline, CDR1 is SEHNR and CDR2 FQNEAQ (reference sequence). This CDR3 is 17 amino acids long. The CDR3 DNA reads TGTGCCAGCAGCTTTAGGGCTGCCCTTAGCTCCTACAATGAGCAGTTCTTC. It yields the protein CASSFRAALSSYNEQFF.

The genes are TRBV28 and TRBJ1-2; D is unclear. The germline V gene encodes CDR1 MDHEN and CDR2 SYDVKM. The V gene lost 1 base and the J gene lost 4 bases, with 10 bases spanning the gap. The length of the CDR3 is 14 residues. This chain's CDR3 is CASSLFSGIYGYTF. In nucleotides, the CDR3 is TGTGCCAGCAGTTTATTTTCGGGGATCTATGGCTACACCTTC.

The chain employs TRBV4-1 and TRBJ1-2, with TRBD1 as a possible D gene (6 bases). The germline CDR1 and CDR2 sequences are MGHRA and YSYEKL. V was shortened by 3 bases and J by 5 bases, with 10 bases between the two germline ends. This CDR3 has 13 amino acids. As DNA, the CDR3 is TGCGCCAGCAGCCATCCACAGGGTTATGGCTACACCTTC. This translates into CASSHPQGYGYTF.

This sequence joins TRBV7-9 and TRBJ2-7, with no clear D. The V end was cut by 6 bases, the J end by 7 bases, with 13 bases between. Germline V CDR1 and CDR2: SEHNR, FQNEAQ (reference sequence). This CDR3 spans 12 amino acids. CDR3 amino acids: CASRRDLGEQYF. CDR3 nucleotides: TGTGCCAGCAGACGTGACTTGGGGGAGCAGTACTTC.

The V call is TRBV7-2, the J call TRBJ2-1, with a tentative D call TRBD2 (7 bases). Per the germline V gene, CDR1 is SGHTA and CDR2 is FQGNSA. The CDR3 is made up of 14 amino acids. Trimming took 0 bases from V and 8 from J, leaving 11 bases between them. Here the CDR3 reads CASSLAGGRDEQFF. Here the CDR3 DNA reads TGTGCCAGCAGCTTAGCGGGGGGGCGGGATGAGCAGTTCTTC.

This chain joins TRBV5-6 and TRBJ2-7; D may be TRBD1 (6 bases). V was pared by 5 bases and J by 3 bases, with 9 bases between. Germline V gene sequence: CDR1 SGHDT, CDR2 YYEEEE. The CDR3 runs to 12 residues. The CDR3 is CASSRTDYEQYF. The CDR3 nucleotides read TGTGCCAGCAGTCGGACAGACTACGAGCAGTACTTC.

This clone was counted a single time. The chain couples TRBV4-3 to TRBJ2-5; a possible D gene is TRBD1 (5 bases). This CDR3 comprises 13 residues. V lost 1 base to trimming and J lost 5 bases, with 8 bases between them. CDR1 LGHNA and CDR2 YSLEER come from the germline V gene. The DNA for the CDR3 is TGCGCCAGCAGCCAAGGGGGCAGGGAGACCCAGTACTTC. Protein sequence: CASSQGGRETQYF.